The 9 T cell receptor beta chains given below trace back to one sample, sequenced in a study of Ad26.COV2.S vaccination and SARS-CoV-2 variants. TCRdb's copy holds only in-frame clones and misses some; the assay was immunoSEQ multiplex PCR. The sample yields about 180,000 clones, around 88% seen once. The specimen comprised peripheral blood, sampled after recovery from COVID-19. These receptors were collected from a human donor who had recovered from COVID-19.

The chain's CDR3 is CASSEIGRNNSPLHF. For the CDR3, the DNA is TGTGCCAGCAGTGAGATAGGGAGGAATAATTCACCCCTCCACTTT. V is TRBV25-1 and J is TRBJ1-6; D is undetermined. The CDR3 is 15 amino acids. V was shortened by 3 bases and J by 5 bases, with 11 bases between the two germline ends. Germline CDR1 is MGHDK and CDR2 is SYGVNS.

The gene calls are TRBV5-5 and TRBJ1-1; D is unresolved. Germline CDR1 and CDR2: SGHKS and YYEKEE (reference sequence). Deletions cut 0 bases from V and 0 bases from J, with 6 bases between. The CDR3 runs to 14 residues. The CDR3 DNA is TGTGCCAGCAGCTTGGTCCTTCTGAACACTGAAGCTTTCTTT. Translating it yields CASSLVLLNTEAFF.

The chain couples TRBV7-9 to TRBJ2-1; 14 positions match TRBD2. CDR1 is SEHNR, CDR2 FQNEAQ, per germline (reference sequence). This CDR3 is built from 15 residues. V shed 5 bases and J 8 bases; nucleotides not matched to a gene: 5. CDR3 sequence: CASSLTSGGVDEQFF. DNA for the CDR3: TGTGCCAGCAGCCTGACTAGCGGGGGGGTAGATGAGCAGTTCTTC.

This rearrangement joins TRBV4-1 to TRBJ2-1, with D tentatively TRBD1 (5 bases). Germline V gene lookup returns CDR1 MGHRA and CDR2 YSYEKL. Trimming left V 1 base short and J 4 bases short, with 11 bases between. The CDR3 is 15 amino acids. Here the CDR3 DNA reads TGCGCCAGCAGCCAAGTTGGGGCAGCTTACAATGAGCAGTTCTTC. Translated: CASSQVGAAYNEQFF.

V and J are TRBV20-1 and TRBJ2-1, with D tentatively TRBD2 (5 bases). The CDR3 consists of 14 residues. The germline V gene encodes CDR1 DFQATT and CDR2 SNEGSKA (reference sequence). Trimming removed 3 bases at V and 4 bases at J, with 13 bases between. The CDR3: CSASRRDLYNEQFF. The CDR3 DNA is TGCAGTGCTAGTCGCCGGGATTTGTACAATGAGCAGTTCTTC.

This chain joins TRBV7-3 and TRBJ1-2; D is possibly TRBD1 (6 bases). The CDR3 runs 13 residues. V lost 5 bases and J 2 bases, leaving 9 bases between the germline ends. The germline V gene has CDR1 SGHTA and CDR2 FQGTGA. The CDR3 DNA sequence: TGTGCCAGCAGCCCCGACAGGAACTATGGCTACACCTTC. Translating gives CASSPDRNYGYTF. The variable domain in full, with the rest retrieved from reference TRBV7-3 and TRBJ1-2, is GAGVSQTPSNKVTEKGKYVELRCDPISGHTALYWYRQSLGQGPEFLIYFQGTGAADDSGLPNDRFFAVRPEGSVSTLKIQRTERGDSAVYLCASSPDRNYGYTFGSGTRLTVV.

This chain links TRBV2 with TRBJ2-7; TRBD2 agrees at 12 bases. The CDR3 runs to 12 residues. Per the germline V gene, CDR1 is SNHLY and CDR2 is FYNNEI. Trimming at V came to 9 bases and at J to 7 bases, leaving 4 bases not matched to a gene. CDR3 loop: CASPGLAGEQYF. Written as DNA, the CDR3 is TGTGCCAGTCCTGGACTAGCGGGGGAGCAGTACTTC.

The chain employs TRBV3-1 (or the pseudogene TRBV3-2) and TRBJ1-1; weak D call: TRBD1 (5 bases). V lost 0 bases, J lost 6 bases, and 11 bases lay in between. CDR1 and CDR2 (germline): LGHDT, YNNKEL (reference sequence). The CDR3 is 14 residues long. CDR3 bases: TGTGCCAGCAGCCAAGAATCAGGGATTGCTGAAGCTTTCTTT. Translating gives CASSQESGIAEAFF.

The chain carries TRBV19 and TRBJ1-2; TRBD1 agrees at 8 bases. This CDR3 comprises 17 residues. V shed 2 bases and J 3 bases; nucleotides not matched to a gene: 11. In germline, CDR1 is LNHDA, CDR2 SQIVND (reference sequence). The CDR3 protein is CASSINRDRGGDYGYTF. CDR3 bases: TGTGCCAGTAGTATAAACCGTGACAGGGGAGGGGACTATGGCTACACCTTC.